The rows below give T cell receptor beta chains drawn from one sample of a study of CD8+ T cells in alopecia areata. This table comes from immunoSEQ multiplex PCR, and its TCRdb copy is limited to in-frame clones, with some not included. In the table there are a few hundred thousand clones, 60% of which are singletons. Here the sequenced sample was CD4+ T cells sorted from blood, taken at week 52, from a patient treated with tofacitinib. Receptors were obtained from a human donor with alopecia areata. CDR3s include the opening cysteine and the closing phenylalanine or tryptophan. Fields, in order: clone size, J gene, D gene, V gene, CDR3 protein, CDR3 DNA. D genes are given only for firm matches. Not every row has a clone size; where given, it reads once, few, many or a size class.

size: few; J: TRBJ2-1; D: .; V: TRBV11-2; CDR3: CASSLIRNEQFF; DNA: TGTGCCAGCAGCTTAATTCGCAATGAGCAGTTCTTC
size: .; J: TRBJ1-2; D: .; V: TRBV30; CDR3: CAWAPLFRGYTF; DNA: TGTGCCTGGGCCCCCCTGTTCCGGGGCTACACCTTC
size: .; J: TRBJ2-7; D: .; V: TRBV4-3; CDR3: CASSQEGGRDYEQYF; DNA: TGCGCCAGCAGCCAAGAGGGGGGGCGAGACTACGAGCAGTACTTC
size: .; J: TRBJ1-2; D: .; V: TRBV2; CDR3: CASQEGQGTNAYGYTF; DNA: TGTGCCAGCCAGGAGGGGCAGGGGACAAATGCCTATGGCTACACCTTC
size: .; J: TRBJ1-1; D: .; V: TRBV2; CDR3: CASTPGGSTEAFF; DNA: TGTGCCAGCACCCCCGGAGGCTCCACTGAAGCTTTCTTT
size: .; J: TRBJ1-5; D: .; V: TRBV4-2; CDR3: CASSHGGGNQPQHF; DNA: TGTGCCAGCAGCCACGGGGGAGGCAATCAGCCCCAGCATTTT
size: .; J: TRBJ2-7; D: .; V: TRBV27; CDR3: CASRRTASSSYEQYF; DNA: TGTGCCAGCAGACGGACAGCTTCTAGCTCCTACGAGCAGTACTTC
size: .; J: TRBJ2-7; D: TRBD1; V: TRBV30; CDR3: CAWTRGRLTKTYEQYF; DNA: TGTGCCTGGACCAGGGGGCGTCTTACAAAAACCTACGAGCAGTACTTC
size: .; J: TRBJ1-2; D: .; V: TRBV9; CDR3: CASSVADLGRYTF; DNA: TGTGCCAGCAGCGTGGCCGACCTTGGGCGCTACACCTTC
size: .; J: TRBJ2-7; D: .; V: TRBV29-1; CDR3: CSASTEVPYEQYF; DNA: TGCAGCGCCTCGACAGAAGTTCCTTACGAGCAGTACTTC
size: .; J: TRBJ2-1; D: TRBD1; V: TRBV5-1; CDR3: CASSLVPPGQGYNEQFF; DNA: TGCGCCAGCAGCTTGGTACCCCCGGGACAGGGGTACAATGAGCAGTTCTTC
size: few; J: TRBJ1-1; D: .; V: TRBV6-1; CDR3: CATTGTKWPEAFF; DNA: TGTGCCACAACAGGGACGAAATGGCCTGAAGCTTTCTTT
size: once; J: TRBJ2-5; D: .; V: TRBV5-1; CDR3: CASSLTRETQYF; DNA: TGCGCCAGCAGCTTGACTCGGGAGACCCAGTACTTC
size: .; J: TRBJ2-2; D: .; V: TRBV30; CDR3: CALRLSNTGELFF; DNA: TGTGCCCTTAGGCTTTCGAACACCGGGGAGCTGTTTTTT
size: .; J: TRBJ1-1; D: .; V: TRBV6-5; CDR3: CASSYRAPLNTEAFF; DNA: TGTGCCAGCAGTTACAGGGCTCCTCTGAACACTGAAGCTTTCTTT
size: few; J: TRBJ2-3; D: TRBD2; V: TRBV27; CDR3: CASRPKGLAGATDTQYF; DNA: TGTGCCAGCAGGCCGAAGGGGCTAGCGGGGGCGACAGATACGCAGTATTTT
size: .; J: TRBJ2-3; D: TRBD1; V: TRBV5-1; CDR3: CASRQGAPHDTQYF; DNA: TGCGCCAGTAGACAGGGGGCCCCCCACGATACGCAGTATTTT
size: few; J: TRBJ1-2; D: .; V: TRBV4-3; CDR3: CASSQDHGTANYGYTF; DNA: TGCGCCAGCAGCCAAGATCACGGGACGGCTAACTATGGCTACACCTTC
size: .; J: TRBJ2-4; D: TRBD1; V: TRBV5-1; CDR3: CASSLIQGAKNIQYF; DNA: TGCGCCAGCAGCTTAATACAGGGGGCGAAAAACATTCAGTACTTC
size: .; J: TRBJ1-5; D: TRBD1; V: TRBV2; CDR3: CASSSRQGAQPQHF; DNA: TGTGCCAGCAGCTCCCGACAGGGGGCTCAGCCCCAGCATTTT
size: few; J: TRBJ1-4; D: .; V: TRBV4-3; CDR3: CASSPTEQAGEKLFF; DNA: TGCGCCAGCAGCCCTACAGAACAGGCGGGGGAAAAACTGTTTTTT
size: once; J: TRBJ1-2; D: .; V: TRBV5-1; CDR3: CASSLDQEYGYTF; DNA: TGCGCCAGCAGCTTGGATCAGGAGTATGGCTACACCTTC
size: many; J: TRBJ2-3; D: .; V: TRBV5-6; CDR3: CASSQITDTQYF; DNA: TGTGCCAGCAGCCAGATAACAGATACGCAGTATTTT
size: .; J: TRBJ2-7; D: .; V: TRBV11-1; CDR3: CASSLGRGHEQYF; DNA: TGTGCCAGCAGCTTGGGCAGGGGCCACGAGCAGTACTTC
size: .; J: TRBJ2-7; D: .; V: TRBV4-3; CDR3: CASSQDWLSEQYF; DNA: TGCGCCAGCAGCCAAGATTGGTTAAGCGAGCAGTACTTC
size: .; J: TRBJ1-2; D: .; V: TRBV7-2; CDR3: CASRRGQDYGYGYTF; DNA: TGTGCCAGCAGAAGAGGGCAGGATTACGGCTATGGCTACACCTTC
size: few; J: TRBJ1-5; D: .; V: TRBV4-1; CDR3: CASSHHRDDQPQHF; DNA: TGCGCCAGCAGCCACCACAGGGACGATCAGCCCCAGCATTTT
size: once; J: TRBJ1-6; D: .; V: TRBV30; CDR3: CACGNSPLHF; DNA: TGTGCCTGCGGGAATTCACCCCTCCACTTT
size: .; J: TRBJ1-2; D: .; V: TRBV30; CDR3: CAWSRMLDGYTF; DNA: TGTGCCTGGAGTAGGATGTTGGATGGCTACACCTTC